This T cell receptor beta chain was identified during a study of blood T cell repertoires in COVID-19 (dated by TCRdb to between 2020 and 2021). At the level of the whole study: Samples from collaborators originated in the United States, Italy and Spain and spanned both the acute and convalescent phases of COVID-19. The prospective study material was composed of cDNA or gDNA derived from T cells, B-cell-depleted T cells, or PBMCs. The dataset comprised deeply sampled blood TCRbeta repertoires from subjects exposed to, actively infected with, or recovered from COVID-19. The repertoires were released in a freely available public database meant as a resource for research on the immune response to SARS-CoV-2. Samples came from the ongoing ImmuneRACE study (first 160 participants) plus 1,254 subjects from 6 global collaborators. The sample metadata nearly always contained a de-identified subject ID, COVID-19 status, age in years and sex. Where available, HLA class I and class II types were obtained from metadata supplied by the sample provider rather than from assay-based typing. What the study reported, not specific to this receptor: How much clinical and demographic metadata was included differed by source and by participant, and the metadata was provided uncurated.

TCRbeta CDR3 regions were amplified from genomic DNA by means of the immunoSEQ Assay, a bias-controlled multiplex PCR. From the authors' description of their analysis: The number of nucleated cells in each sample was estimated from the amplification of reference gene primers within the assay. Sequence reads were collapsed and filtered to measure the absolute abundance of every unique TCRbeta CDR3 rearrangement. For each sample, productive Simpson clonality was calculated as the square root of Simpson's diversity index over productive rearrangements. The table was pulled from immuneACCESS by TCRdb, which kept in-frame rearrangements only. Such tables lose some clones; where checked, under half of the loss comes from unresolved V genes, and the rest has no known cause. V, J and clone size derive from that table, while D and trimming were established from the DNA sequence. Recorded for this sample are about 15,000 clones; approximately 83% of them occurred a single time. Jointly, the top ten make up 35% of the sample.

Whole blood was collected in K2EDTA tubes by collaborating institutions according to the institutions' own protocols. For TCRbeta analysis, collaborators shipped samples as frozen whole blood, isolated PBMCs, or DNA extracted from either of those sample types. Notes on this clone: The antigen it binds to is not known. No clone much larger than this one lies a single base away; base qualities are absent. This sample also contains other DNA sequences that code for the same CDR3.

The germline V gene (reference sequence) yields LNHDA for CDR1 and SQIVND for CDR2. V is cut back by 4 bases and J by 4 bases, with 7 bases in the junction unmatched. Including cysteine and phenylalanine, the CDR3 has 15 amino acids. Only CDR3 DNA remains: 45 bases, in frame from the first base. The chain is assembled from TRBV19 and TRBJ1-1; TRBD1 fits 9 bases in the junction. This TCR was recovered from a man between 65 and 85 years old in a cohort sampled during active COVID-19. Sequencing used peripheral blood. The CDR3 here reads CASSKGTGWGTEAFF. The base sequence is TGTGCCAGTAGTAAAGGGACAGGGTGGGGCACTGAAGCTTTCTTT. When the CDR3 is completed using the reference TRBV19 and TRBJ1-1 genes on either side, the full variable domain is DGGITQSPKYLFRKEGQNVTLSCEQNLNHDAMYWYRQDPGQGLRLIYYSQIVNDFQKGDIAEGYSVSREKKESFPLTVTSAQKNPTAFYLCASSKGTGWGTEAFFGQGTRLTVV.